This T cell receptor (beta chain) was obtained from a study of blood T cell repertoires in COVID-19. In the study overall: Sites across the United States, Italy and Spain contributed samples from acute and convalescent COVID-19. Sources were T cells, B-cell-depleted T cells, or PBMCs; the material itself was cDNA or gDNA.

This CDR3 is built from 15 residues. V lost 4 bases and J lost 4; bases outside the gene matches: 8. Germline V gene data show CDR1 as LGHDT and CDR2 as YNNKEL (reference sequence). Authors' methods: Amplification of reference gene primers was used by the study to estimate nucleated cell counts. TCRdb's copy holds only in-frame clones and misses some; the assay was immunoSEQ multiplex PCR. The D gene and trimming were derived from the DNA, and the V and J assignments and clone size from that table. The sample lists about 46,000 clones; 80% to 90% were seen once. The sequence came from an elderly woman with acute or convalescent COVID-19. What was sequenced was peripheral blood. V and J are TRBV3-1 (or the pseudogene TRBV3-2) and TRBJ2-7; 9 bases fit TRBD1. The CDR3 loop is CASSPTGQGLYEQYF. The CDR3 DNA reads as TGTGCCAGCAGCCCAACGGGACAGGGTTTGTACGAGCAGTACTTC.